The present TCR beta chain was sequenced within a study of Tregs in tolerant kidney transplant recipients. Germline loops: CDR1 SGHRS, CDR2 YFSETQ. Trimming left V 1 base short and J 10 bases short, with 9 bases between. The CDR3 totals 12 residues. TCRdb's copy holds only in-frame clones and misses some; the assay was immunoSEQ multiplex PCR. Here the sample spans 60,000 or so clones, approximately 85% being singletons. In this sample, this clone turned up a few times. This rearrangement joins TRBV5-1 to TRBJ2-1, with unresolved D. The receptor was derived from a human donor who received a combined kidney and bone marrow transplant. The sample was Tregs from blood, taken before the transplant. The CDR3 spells CASSLRGWEQFF. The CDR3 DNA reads TGCGCCAGCAGCTTGCGAGGTTGGGAGCAGTTCTTC.